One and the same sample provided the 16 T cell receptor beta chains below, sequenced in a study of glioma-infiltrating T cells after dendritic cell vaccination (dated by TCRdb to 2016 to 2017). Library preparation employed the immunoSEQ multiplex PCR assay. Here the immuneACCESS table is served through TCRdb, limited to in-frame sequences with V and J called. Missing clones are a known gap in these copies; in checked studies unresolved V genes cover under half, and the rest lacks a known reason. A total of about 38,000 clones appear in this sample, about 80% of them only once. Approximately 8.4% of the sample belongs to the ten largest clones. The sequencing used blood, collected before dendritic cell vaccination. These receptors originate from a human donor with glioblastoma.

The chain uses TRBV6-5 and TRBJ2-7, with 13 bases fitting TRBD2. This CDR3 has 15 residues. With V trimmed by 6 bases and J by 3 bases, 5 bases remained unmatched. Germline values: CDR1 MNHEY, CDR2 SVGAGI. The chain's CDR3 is CASSRLAGGNYEQYF. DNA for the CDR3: TGTGCCAGCAGCCGACTAGCGGGGGGCAACTACGAGCAGTACTTC.

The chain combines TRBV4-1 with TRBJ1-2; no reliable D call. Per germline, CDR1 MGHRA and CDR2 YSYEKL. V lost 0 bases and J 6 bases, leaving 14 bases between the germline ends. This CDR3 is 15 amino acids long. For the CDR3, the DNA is TGCGCCAGCAGCCAAGATACTGGTAGGGAGAATGGCTACACCTTC. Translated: CASSQDTGRENGYTF.

The CDR3 coding sequence is TGTGCCAGCAGCACAGTGGCAGGGTCTCAAGAGACCCAGTACTTC. It codes for CASSTVAGSQETQYF. The chain combines TRBV7-6 with TRBJ2-5; possibly TRBD1 for D (5 bases). V dropped 5 bases and J dropped 2 bases, with 15 bases sitting between them. This CDR3 is built from 15 residues. Germline values: CDR1 SGHVS, CDR2 FNYEAQ.

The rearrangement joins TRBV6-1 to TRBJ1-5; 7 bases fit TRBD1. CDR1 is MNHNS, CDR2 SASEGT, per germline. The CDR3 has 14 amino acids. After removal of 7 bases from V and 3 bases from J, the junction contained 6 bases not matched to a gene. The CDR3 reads CASNKDRINQPQHF. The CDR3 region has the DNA TGTGCCAGCAACAAGGACAGGATCAATCAGCCCCAGCATTTT.

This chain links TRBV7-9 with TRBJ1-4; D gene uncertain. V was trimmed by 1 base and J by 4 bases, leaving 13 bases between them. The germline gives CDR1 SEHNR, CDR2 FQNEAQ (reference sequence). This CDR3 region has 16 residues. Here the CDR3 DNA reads TGTGCCAGCAGCTTAGAGCTCCCGGGGAGTAATGAAAAACTGTTTTTT. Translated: CASSLELPGSNEKLFF.

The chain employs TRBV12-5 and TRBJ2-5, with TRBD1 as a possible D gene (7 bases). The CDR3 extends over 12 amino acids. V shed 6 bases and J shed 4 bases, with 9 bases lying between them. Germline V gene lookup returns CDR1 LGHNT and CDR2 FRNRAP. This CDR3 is CASGEGAETQYF. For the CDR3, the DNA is TGTGCTAGTGGGGAGGGGGCAGAGACCCAGTACTTC.

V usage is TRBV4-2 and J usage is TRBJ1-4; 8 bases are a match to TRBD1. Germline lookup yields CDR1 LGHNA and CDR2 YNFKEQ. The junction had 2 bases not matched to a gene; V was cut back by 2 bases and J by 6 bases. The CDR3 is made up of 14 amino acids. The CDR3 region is CASSQMTGDEKLFF. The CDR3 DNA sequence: TGTGCCAGCAGCCAAATGACAGGGGATGAAAAACTGTTTTTT.

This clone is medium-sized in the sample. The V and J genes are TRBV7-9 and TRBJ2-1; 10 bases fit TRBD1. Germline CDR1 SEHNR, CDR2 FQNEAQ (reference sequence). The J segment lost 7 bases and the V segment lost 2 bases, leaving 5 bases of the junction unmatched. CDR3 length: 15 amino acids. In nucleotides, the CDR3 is TGTGCCAGCAGCTTACGACAGGGGGCAAGGAATGAGCAGTTCTTC. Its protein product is CASSLRQGARNEQFF.

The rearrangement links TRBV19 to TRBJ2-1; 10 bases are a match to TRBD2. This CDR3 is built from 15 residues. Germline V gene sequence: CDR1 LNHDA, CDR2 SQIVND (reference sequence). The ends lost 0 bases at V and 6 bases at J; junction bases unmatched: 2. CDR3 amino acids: CASSIEASGGNEQFF. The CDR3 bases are TGTGCCAGTAGTATAGAGGCTAGCGGGGGCAATGAGCAGTTCTTC.

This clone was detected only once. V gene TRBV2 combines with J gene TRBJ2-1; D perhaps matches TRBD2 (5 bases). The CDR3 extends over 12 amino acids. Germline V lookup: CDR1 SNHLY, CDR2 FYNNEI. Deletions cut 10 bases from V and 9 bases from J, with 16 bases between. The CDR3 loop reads CATDGETTEQFF. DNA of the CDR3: TGTGCCACGGACGGGGAGACGACTGAGCAGTTCTTC.

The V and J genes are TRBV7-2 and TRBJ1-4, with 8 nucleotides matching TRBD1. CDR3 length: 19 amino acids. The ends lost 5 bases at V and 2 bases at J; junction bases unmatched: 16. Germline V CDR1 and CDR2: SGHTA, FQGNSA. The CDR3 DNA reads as TGTGCCAGCAGCCCGCGACAGGGGCTCCACTCTCTTACTAATGAAAAACTGTTTTTT. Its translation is CASSPRQGLHSLTNEKLFF.

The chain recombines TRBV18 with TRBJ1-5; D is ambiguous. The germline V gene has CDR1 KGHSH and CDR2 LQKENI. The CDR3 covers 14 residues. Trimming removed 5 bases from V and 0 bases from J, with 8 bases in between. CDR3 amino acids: CASSSGNSNQPQHF. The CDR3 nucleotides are TGTGCCAGCTCATCCGGTAATAGCAATCAGCCCCAGCATTTT.

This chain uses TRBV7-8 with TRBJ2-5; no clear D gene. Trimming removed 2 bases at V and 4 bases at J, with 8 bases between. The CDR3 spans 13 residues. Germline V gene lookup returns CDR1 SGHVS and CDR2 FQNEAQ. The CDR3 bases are TGTGCCAGCAGCTTAATAGAACTAGAGACCCAGTACTTC. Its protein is CASSLIELETQYF.

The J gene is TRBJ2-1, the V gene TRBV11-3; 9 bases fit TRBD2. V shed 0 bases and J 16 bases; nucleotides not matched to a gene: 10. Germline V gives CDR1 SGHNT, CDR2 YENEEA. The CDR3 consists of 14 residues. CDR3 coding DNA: TGTGCCAGCAGCTTAGAGGGGCCTAGCGGGGATATTTTCTTC. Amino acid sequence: CASSLEGPSGDIFF.

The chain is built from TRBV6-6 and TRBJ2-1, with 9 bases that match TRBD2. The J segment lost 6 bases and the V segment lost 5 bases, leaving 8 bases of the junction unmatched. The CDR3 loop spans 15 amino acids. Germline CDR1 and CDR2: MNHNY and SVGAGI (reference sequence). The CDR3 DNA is TGTGCCAGCAGTCACCCGGTAGCGGGGGCCAATGAGCAGTTCTTC. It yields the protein CASSHPVAGANEQFF.

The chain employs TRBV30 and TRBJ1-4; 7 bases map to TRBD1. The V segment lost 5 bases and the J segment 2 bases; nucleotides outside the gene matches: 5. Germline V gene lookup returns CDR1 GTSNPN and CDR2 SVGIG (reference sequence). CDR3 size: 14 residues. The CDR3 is CAWHSTGTNEKLFF. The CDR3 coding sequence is TGTGCCTGGCACTCGACAGGGACTAATGAAAAACTGTTTTTT.